This T cell receptor beta chain originates from a study of radiotherapy plus CTLA-4 blockade in lung cancer. Note on this clone: What it binds is not known.

Clones were read by immunoSEQ multiplex PCR, and TCRdb kept only the in-frame ones, dropping some. The sample has 55,000 or so clones, around 80% seen once. General study points: Radiotherapy with ipilimumab was followed by blood expansion of tumor-derived clones. Early blood T cell clone changes and increased post-radiation serum interferon-beta were reportedly the strongest response predictors.

This CDR3 is built from 13 residues. Germline CDR1 reads SGHTA; CDR2 reads FQGNSA. The V and J ends lost 5 bases and 8 bases, in that order; junction bases with no gene match: 5. The material sequenced was peripheral blood, taken from a patient treated with radiotherapy plus ipilimumab. This receptor was identified in a human donor with non-small cell lung cancer whose response to radiotherapy plus ipilimumab could not be evaluated. The chain combines TRBV7-2 with TRBJ2-4, with TRBD1 identical over 8 bases. The CDR3 region has the DNA TGTGCCAGCAGCCGCACAGGGGGTTACATTCAGTACTTC. Encoded protein: CASSRTGGYIQYF.